Below are 10 T cell receptor beta chains sequenced from a single sample in a study of T cell responses to AZD1222 COVID-19 vaccine. Measured with immunoSEQ multiplex PCR; TCRdb has only the in-frame clones, and not every one. The table lists 130,000 or so clones, around 92% of them singletons. Sequenced material: peripheral blood, taken on day 0 of AZD1222 vaccination. The receptors here all came from an adult in good health.

The chain carries TRBV4-3 and TRBJ1-4, with D possibly being TRBD1 (6 bases). Trimming removed 1 base from V and 6 bases from J, with 15 bases in between. The CDR3 has 16 amino acids. Germline V gives CDR1 LGHNA, CDR2 YSLEER. The CDR3 loop reads CASSQVVTRGDEKLFF. The CDR3 bases are TGCGCCAGCAGCCAAGTCGTGACAAGGGGGGATGAAAAACTGTTTTTT.

The rearrangement uses TRBV7-2 and TRBJ2-5, with 9 bases lining up with TRBD2. The CDR3 is 15 amino acids. Per germline, CDR1 SGHTA and CDR2 FQGNSA. V shed 6 bases, J shed 6 bases, and the junction held 11 bases outside the gene matches. The CDR3 DNA follows: TGTGCCAGCAGTCCAGCGGGGGGCCTTTATAAGACCCAGTACTTC. This translates into CASSPAGGLYKTQYF.

This chain links TRBV11-2 with TRBJ2-3; D is uncertain. Trimming pared 2 bases from V and 0 bases from J, leaving 9 bases between. Germline V gene sequence: CDR1 SGHAT, CDR2 FQNNGV. The CDR3 extends over 15 amino acids. For the CDR3, the DNA is TGTGCCAGCAGCTTACCAGCTGCTAGCACAGATACGCAGTATTTT. Its translation: CASSLPAASTDTQYF.

V gene TRBV2 combines with J gene TRBJ2-7; 7 bases agree with TRBD2. The V segment lost 8 bases and the J segment 3 bases; nucleotides outside the gene matches: 7. The CDR3 extends over 13 amino acids. From germline, CDR1 is SNHLY and CDR2 FYNNEI. DNA for the CDR3: TGTGCCAGCTGGGAGGGGAGGAACTACGAGCAGTACTTC. Residues: CASWEGRNYEQYF.

This chain joins TRBV19 and TRBJ2-7; D possibly corresponds to TRBD2 (5 bases). This CDR3 contains 17 residues. Germline V lookup: CDR1 LNHDA, CDR2 SQIVND (reference sequence). The V gene lost 0 bases and the J gene lost 1 base, with 16 bases spanning the gap. The CDR3 DNA reads TGTGCCAGTAGTATAGACCTCCGGACTGCCCAATCCTACGAGCAGTACTTC. Its translation: CASSIDLRTAQSYEQYF.

Notes on this clone: The germline gene is not matched at one end of the junction; a read error may be the cause. The rearrangement joins TRBV7-7 to TRBJ1-4; unclear D gene. The CDR3 consists of 12 residues. Per the germline V gene, CDR1 is SSHAT and CDR2 is FNYEAQ (reference sequence). The CDR3 loop is CASSLRYEKLFF. Here the CDR3 DNA reads TGTGCTAGCAGCCTCCGTTATGAAAAACTGTTTTTT. The full variable domain, in which reference TRBV7-7 and TRBJ1-4 provide the parts outside the CDR3, is GAGVSQSPRYKVTKRGQDVTLRCDPISSHATLYWYQQALGQGPEFLTYFNYEAQPDKSGLPSDRFSAERPEGSISTLTIQRTEQRDSAMYRCASSLRYEKLFFGSGTQLSVL.

This sequence joins TRBV10-2 and TRBJ2-5; TRBD2 agrees at 10 bases. V shed 7 bases, J shed 0 bases, and the junction held 5 bases outside the gene matches. CDR3 length: 15 residues. Germline lookup yields CDR1 WSHSY and CDR2 SAAADI. The CDR3 nucleotides are TGCGCCAGCACATCACTAGCGGGGAACCAAGAGACCCAGTACTTC. As protein: CASTSLAGNQETQYF.

The chain carries TRBV14 and TRBJ1-5; TRBD1 matches 9 bases. V shed 4 bases, J shed 6 bases, and the junction held 10 bases outside the gene matches. The CDR3 is 16 amino acids. From germline, CDR1 is SGHDN and CDR2 FVKESK. The CDR3 DNA reads TGTGCCAGCAGCCCTCATCCGGGACAGGGTGGTCAGCCCCAGCATTTT. This gives the protein CASSPHPGQGGQPQHF.

The CDR3, as DNA: TGCGCCAGCAGCTTGGGTCCGGGTGGAACCGGGGAGCTGTTTTTT. Translating gives CASSLGPGGTGELFF. The chain is built from TRBV5-1 and TRBJ2-2; D ambiguous. The V gene's germline CDR1 is SGHRS and CDR2 YFSETQ. This CDR3 has 15 amino acids. V lost 0 bases, J lost 5 bases, and 11 bases lay in between.

The chain couples TRBV7-8 to TRBJ2-7; 10 bases are a match to TRBD1. Germline loops: CDR1 SGHVS, CDR2 FQNEAQ. J was trimmed by 0 bases and V by 5 bases; bases with no gene match: 4. The CDR3 runs to 15 residues. The CDR3 reads CASSPGQGLSYEQYF. DNA for the CDR3: TGTGCCAGCAGCCCGGGACAGGGGCTCTCCTACGAGCAGTACTTC.